The rows below give T cell receptor beta chains drawn from one sample of a study of T cell repertoires in cytomegalovirus infection. No antigen has been identified for these receptors. TCRdb ran MiXCR on the reads and lists one entry per CDR3 protein. This table holds about 570,000 distinct CDR3 sequences, around 40% found once. This material consisted of cultured PBMCs, taken from culture after CMV antigen stimulation. Every receptor here comes from a human donor in good health (CMV status not recorded). Some clones in this sample may be carry-over from other donors' samples. The CDR3 runs from the conserved cysteine through the conserved F or W. The D gene is left open where the match is weak. Clone sizes are given selectively: once, few, many, or a class where the clone is expanded.

TRBD2	TRBV7-2	TRBJ2-1	.	TGTGCCAGCAGCTCCAGGACTAGTGGGAACATAGTTAACAATGAGCAGTTCTTC	CASSSRTSGNIVNNEQFF
TRBD1	TRBV19	TRBJ2-1	.	TGTGCCAGTAGTCAGGGGGCCGACTCCTACAATGAGCAGTTCTTC	CASSQGADSYNEQFF
.	TRBV7-2	TRBJ2-7	few	TGTGCCAGCAGCTTAGGAGCCACTCTCTACGAGCAGTACTTC	CASSLGATLYEQYF
TRBD1	TRBV27	TRBJ1-4	.	TGTGCCAGCAGTTTACAGGGGGACAGGGAAAAACTGTTTTTT	CASSLQGDREKLFF
TRBD1	TRBV6-1	TRBJ1-1	many	TGTGCCAGCAGTGCGTCAAGGGGGCAAACTGAAGCTTTCTTT	CASSASRGQTEAFF
.	TRBV7-2	TRBJ2-7	.	TGTGCCAGCAGACCCGGGAGTTCCTACGAGCAGTACTTC	CASRPGSSYEQYF
TRBD1	TRBV28	TRBJ1-1	.	TGTGCCAGCAGTTACAGACAGGGGAGGAGTGAAGCTTTCTTT	CASSYRQGRSEAFF
TRBD2	TRBV7-4	TRBJ2-5	.	TGTGCCAGCAGCTTAATGGGACTAGATGGGACCCAGTACTTC	CASSLMGLDGTQYF
TRBD2	TRBV2	TRBJ2-1	.	TGTGCCAGCAGTGATAGCGGGGGGGTAATCAATGAGCAGTTCTTC	CASSDSGGVINEQFF
TRBD2	TRBV11-2	TRBJ2-7	.	TGTGCCAGCAGCTTGAAAGCCCGGCATCTAGCGGGACAATACGAGCAGTACTTC	CASSLKARHLAGQYEQYF
TRBD1	TRBV10-3	TRBJ2-2	.	TGTGCCATCACTTCTAAGGACAGGGCAGGGAATACGAACACCGGGGAGCTGTTTTTT	CAITSKDRAGNTNTGELFF
TRBD2	TRBV7-2	TRBJ2-1	.	TGTGCCAGCAGCCTGGGAGCGGGGGGGATGAATGAGCAGTTCTTC	CASSLGAGGMNEQFF
.	TRBV6-2/TRBV6-3	TRBJ2-7	once	TGTGCCAGCAGCCAAAGGGTCAGCCGGGGCCGGGACGAGCAGTACTTC	CASSQRVSRGRDEQYF
TRBD2	TRBV2	TRBJ2-3	.	TGTGCCAGCAGAACCATAGCGGGCAGGGATGGGCCGCAGTATTTT	CASRTIAGRDGPQYF
.	TRBV7-2	TRBJ2-5	.	TGTGCCAGCAGCGACGGGGTACCTTACCAAGAGACCCAGTACTTC	CASSDGVPYQETQYF
TRBD2	TRBV7-2	TRBJ2-3	few	TGTGCCAGCAGCTTAGGGCCCCATCTAGGCCAAGTGTTTGGGGGAGGGCTTGAGGATACGCAGTATTTT	CASSLGPHLGQVFGGGLEDTQYF
.	TRBV20-1	TRBJ2-5	.	TGCAGTGCCATTAAAGGACCATCGCAAGAGACCCAGTACTTC	CSAIKGPSQETQYF
.	TRBV7-8	TRBJ1-2	few	TGTGCCAGCAGCTTAGGATCTTCTAACTATGGCTACACCTTC	CASSLGSSNYGYTF
TRBD2	TRBV5-1	TRBJ2-3	few	TGCGCCAGCAGCATGACTAGCCTTGGCACAGATACGCAGTATTTT	CASSMTSLGTDTQYF
TRBD2	TRBV19	TRBJ2-1	.	TGTGCCAGTAGTCTCCTCGGACCGGCGGGGGATGAGCAGTTCTTC	CASSLLGPAGDEQFF
TRBD2	TRBV11-2	TRBJ2-7	.	TGTGCCAGCAGCTCATGGACTAGCGGGAGTGTCGAGCAGTACTTC	CASSSWTSGSVEQYF
TRBD1	TRBV27	TRBJ1-4	.	TGTGCCAGCAGTCCGACGGGACAGGTCGGTGAAAAACTGTTTTTT	CASSPTGQVGEKLFF
TRBD1	TRBV5-1	TRBJ1-2	.	TGCGCCAGCAGCTTGGCATCCGGGACAGGAAACTACACCTTC	CASSLASGTGNYTF
.	TRBV28	TRBJ1-1	.	TGTGCCAGCAGGAGACGGTACACTGAAGCTTTCTTT	CASRRRYTEAFF
TRBD2	TRBV6-6	TRBJ2-3	few	TGTGCCAGCAGCTTGATAGCGGGGGGCACAGATACGCAGTATTTT	CASSLIAGGTDTQYF
.	TRBV12-3/TRBV12-4	TRBJ1-6	few	TGTGCCAGCAGCCAAAGCTTCGATTCACCCCTCCACTTT	CASSQSFDSPLHF
TRBD1	TRBV28	TRBJ1-2	once	TGTGCCAGCAGTTTATCCAGGGGGATCAATGGCTACACCTTC	CASSLSRGINGYTF
TRBD1	TRBV5-5	TRBJ2-7	.	TGTGCCAGCGGCCGGGACAGGGTTGTAACGGTGTGGTACTTC	CASGRDRVVTVWYF
.	TRBV7-8	TRBJ2-7	many	TGTGCCAGCAGCTCCCGGACAGAGCAGTACTTC	CASSSRTEQYF
.	TRBV19	TRBJ1-1	once	TGTGCCAGTAGTATCCATAGTTTGAACACTGAAGCTTTCTTT	CASSIHSLNTEAFF
TRBD2	TRBV7-6	TRBJ2-7	few	TGTGCCAGCAGCGCGGGACTAGCGGGAGGCGAGCAGTACTTC	CASSAGLAGGEQYF
.	TRBV4-3	TRBJ2-7	.	TGCGCCAGCAGCCAAGAGGTACTAGTAGGCACCTACGAGCAGTACTTC	CASSQEVLVGTYEQYF
.	TRBV27	TRBJ2-3	few	TGTGCCAGCAGTTATAAGGCTAGCCTAAATACGCAGTATTTT	CASSYKASLNTQYF
TRBD1	TRBV7-9	TRBJ2-7	.	TGTGCCAGCAGCCGGGGACAGGGGGCGGGGGAGCAGTACTTC	CASSRGQGAGEQYF
TRBD2	TRBV15	TRBJ2-3	.	TGTGCCACCAGCAGGGGAGGGGAGCGAGATACGCAGTATTTT	CATSRGGERDTQYF
.	TRBV7-2	TRBJ2-5	.	TGTGCCAGCAGCTTAGGTCCCCCGGGCGGGCAAGAGACCCAGTACTTC	CASSLGPPGGQETQYF
TRBD1	TRBV6-6	TRBJ2-7	.	TGTGCCAGCAAGAGACAGGGGGACGACTACGAGCAGTACTTC	CASKRQGDDYEQYF
TRBD1	TRBV6-6	TRBJ2-3	.	TGTGCCACCCAGGGACAGGGAAGCACAGATACGCAGTATTTT	CATQGQGSTDTQYF
TRBD2	TRBV7-2	TRBJ2-3	few	TGTGCCAGCAGCCCCAGGGAGGGTGGGGGAGTGGATACGCAGTATTTT	CASSPREGGGVDTQYF
.	TRBV7-2	TRBJ2-1	.	TGTGCCCTGGAACCGTTGGAGCAGTTCTTC	CALEPLEQFF
.	TRBV12-3/TRBV12-4	TRBJ1-2	few	TGTGCCAGCAGTTTCCGGGACCTACGGGATGGCTACACCTTC	CASSFRDLRDGYTF
.	TRBV7-6	TRBJ2-3	.	TGTGCCAGCAGATCTCGAAGCGAAGATACGCAGTATTTT	CASRSRSEDTQYF
.	TRBV5-1	TRBJ2-5	.	TGCGCCAGCAGCTCACCTCCGGGACGAATCCAAGAGACCCAGTACTTC	CASSSPPGRIQETQYF
.	TRBV10-3	TRBJ1-1	few	TGTGCCATCAGTGGAGGGAACAGTGAAGCTTTCTTT	CAISGGNSEAFF
TRBD2	TRBV6-1	TRBJ2-7	few	TGTGCCAGCAGGACAGGGACTAGCGGGAGCTACGAGCAGTACTTC	CASRTGTSGSYEQYF
TRBD1	TRBV3-1	TRBJ2-5	once	TGTGCCAGCAGCCAAGAGGGACAGGGGGGACAAGAGACCCAGTACTTC	CASSQEGQGGQETQYF
TRBD1	TRBV7-6	TRBJ1-6	.	TGTGCCAGCAGCAAGACAGGGTTTGATTCACCCCTCCACTTT	CASSKTGFDSPLHF
.	TRBV7-2	TRBJ2-1	many	TGTGCCAGCAGCTTAGGGAGCTTAGAGCAGTTCTTC	CASSLGSLEQFF